These 9 T cell receptor beta chains were all obtained from the same sample, sequenced in a study of T-cell reconstitution after alpha-beta-depleted transplantation in children. Unique molecular identifiers were used in preparing the TCRbeta library. Each CDR3 protein gets one entry after TCRdb re-called the PCR reads with MiXCR. The sample carries approximately 80,000 distinct CDR3 sequences, 13% to 15% recorded once. This specimen consisted of PBMCs, mostly from graft donor cells, obtained 180 days after TCRalphabeta/CD19-depleted stem cell transplant. These receptors originate from a male patient aged 2 to 9 who had a stem cell transplant for acute lymphoblastic leukemia, so the T cells may come from the graft donor.

The V gene is TRBV29-1, the J gene TRBJ1-1; TRBD1 matches 8 bases. The CDR3 covers 15 residues. In germline, CDR1 is SQVTM, CDR2 ANQGSEA. The V gene end was trimmed by 6 bases and the J gene end by 0 bases; junction bases not matched to a gene: 9. The CDR3 nucleotides are TGCAGCGTGACAGGGGAGTTTGGGATGAACACTGAAGCTTTCTTT. This translates into CSVTGEFGMNTEAFF.

There are a few counts of this clonotype. This chain uses TRBV20-1 with TRBJ2-1, with 10 bases fitting TRBD2. This CDR3 spans 16 amino acids. CDR1 and CDR2 (germline): DFQATT, SNEGSKA (reference sequence). Trimming at V came to 1 base and at J to 4 bases, leaving 7 bases not matched to a gene. The CDR3 reads CSARGPGTSVYNEQFF. CDR3 coding DNA: TGCAGTGCTAGAGGCCCCGGGACTAGCGTTTACAATGAGCAGTTCTTC.

This clonotype is large (0.1 to 1%) in the sample. The chain has TRBV6-2 or TRBV6-3 and TRBJ2-3; D gene ambiguous. The CDR3 totals 15 residues. Per germline, CDR1 MNHEY and CDR2 SVGEGT. V lost 5 bases, J lost 3 bases, and 15 bases lay in between. This CDR3 reads CASSGHRLWTDTQYF. CDR3 nucleotides: TGTGCCAGCAGTGGGCATCGGCTTTGGACAGATACGCAGTATTTT.

In its sample, this clonotype was seen a few times. The chain has TRBV7-3 and TRBJ2-1, with 10 bases lining up with TRBD2. The germline V gene encodes CDR1 SGHTA and CDR2 FQGTGA. This CDR3 is built from 13 residues. J was trimmed by 14 bases and V by 5 bases; bases with no gene match: 9. This CDR3 is CASSPGGLARKFF. CDR3 DNA sequence: TGTGCCAGCAGCCCCGGGGGACTAGCGCGAAAGTTCTTC.

As for this clonotype: The germline gene is not matched at one end of the junction; a read error may be the cause. The chain combines TRBV28 with TRBJ1-1, with D unclear. The CDR3 has 11 amino acids. Looked up from germline, CDR1 is MDHEN and CDR2 is SYDVKM. The DNA of the CDR3 is TGTGCCAGCAGGATCTCCACTCGATGGATCTTT. This codes for CASRISTRWIF. The variable domain in full, completed from reference TRBV28 and TRBJ1-1, reads DVKVTQSSRYLVKRTGEKVFLECVQDMDHENMFWYRQDPGLGLRLIYFSYDVKMKEKGDIPEGYSVSREKKERFSLILESASTNQTSMYLCASRISTRWIFGQGTRLTVV.

The table lists this clonotype with many counts. The genes are TRBV20-1 and TRBJ1-2; the D gene is possibly TRBD1 (6 bases). V gave up 3 bases and J gave up 4 bases, with 18 bases separating them. Germline V gives CDR1 DFQATT, CDR2 SNEGSKA (reference sequence). This CDR3 spans 15 amino acids. The CDR3 bases are TGCAGTGCTAGTAATCCTCGGACAGTGGTCTATGGCTACACCTTC. As protein: CSASNPRTVVYGYTF.

The rearrangement links TRBV18 to TRBJ2-7; TRBD2 agrees at 7 bases. This CDR3 has 13 amino acids. The germline CDR1 and CDR2 sequences are KGHSH and LQKENI. The ends lost 6 bases at V and 0 bases at J; junction bases unmatched: 2. Here the CDR3 reads CASSPSGSYEQYF. In DNA form, the CDR3 reads TGTGCCAGCTCTCCTAGCGGCTCCTACGAGCAGTACTTC.

This clonotype has just a few counts. J is TRBJ2-1 and V is TRBV27, with a tentative D call TRBD2 (5 bases). The germline V and J ends were trimmed by 2 bases and 7 bases, with 12 bases remaining between them. Germline-derived CDR1 and CDR2 are MNHEY and SMNVEV (reference sequence). This CDR3 has 14 residues. CDR3 residues: CASSLRGPGNEQFF. As DNA, the CDR3 is TGTGCCAGCAGTTTACGAGGGCCGGGGAATGAGCAGTTCTTC.

This clonotype was counted ten times or more. The chain couples TRBV5-1 to TRBJ1-5, with D perhaps TRBD1 (5 bases). Germline-derived CDR1 and CDR2 are SGHRS and YFSETQ. CDR3 length: 15 residues. Between the trimmed V and J ends, which lost 4 bases and 11 bases, there was a span of 22 bases. The CDR3 DNA is TGCGCCAGCAGCCTGTGGGGGTCCTTCTTTTCGGCCCAGCATTTT. This translates into CASSLWGSFFSAQHF.